This TCR beta chain emerged from a study of regulatory T cells in long-lasting Graves disease (dated by TCRdb to 2020 to 2023). Regarding the study in general: Antithyroid drugs had been taken for less than 3 months by newly diagnosed Graves' disease patients. The study was registered as a clinical trial and conducted in China. This study used TCR sequencing and RNA sequencing of peripheral blood to compare persistent Graves' disease patients against newly diagnosed Graves' disease patients. A total of about 33 samples underwent TCR sequencing, from about 13 patients with persistent Graves' disease and approximately 20 patients with newly diagnosed Graves' disease.

This clonotype has ten or more counts. The clone's antigen remains unknown. Per-base quality was not reported, and no clone a single base away is much larger than it. The library was generated by multiplex PCR. TCRdb names Illumina HiSeq 4000 as the instrument used. To build TCR beta libraries, CDR3 regions were amplified by Arm-PCR using iRepertoire HTBI primers. Before sequencing, the PCR products went through gel purification. The study's processing was this. Gene usage analysis of CDR3 amino acid clonotypes relied on the roughly 64 TRBV and 14 TRBJ segments identified across samples. COPE and FqMerger were used to merge filtered high-quality paired reads into contigs. BLAST was used to align contigs to the IMGT TRBV, TRBD and TRBJ reference genes, and CDR3 was defined following IMGT. Highly expanded clones were defined as clonotypes with a frequency above 0.1%. Shannon entropy served as the measure of repertoire diversity, while the Gini coefficient captured V-J evenness. A clonotype was considered public if more than one individual shared it. Clones were called with MiXCR by TCRdb after fastp trimmed the public reads at Q25, and only in-frame beta chains were retained. Rows matching on CDR3 protein sequence are summarized as one entry with the most common DNA and genes. The V and J calls and clone size are TCRdb's, not the authors'. This sample lists about 240,000 distinct CDR3 sequences; about 19% were detected once. Roughly 13% of the sample comes from the top ten.

The CDR3 contains 15 residues, cysteine and phenylalanine counted. Kept here is only the CDR3 DNA, which spans 45 bases and is read in frame from base 1. V is pruned by 5 bases and J by 0 bases, leaving 5 bases of the junction without a gene match. Beyond this particular receptor, the publication reports: Sequencing and analysis were limited to the TCR beta chain. Lower TCR Shannon entropy and fewer highly expanded clones were observed in persistent Graves' disease patients than in newly diagnosed patients, which suggested clonal expansion. Persistent patients shared more public clonotypes among themselves (around 2,800) than newly diagnosed patients did (over 900). The study examined only peripheral blood because the primary lesion, thyroid tissue, could not be accessed. The authors acknowledged the small sample size as a limitation that may reduce accuracy. Persistent disease showed preferential use of TRBV28, TRBJ1-2 and TRBJ2-5, whereas newly diagnosed disease favored TRBV20-1 and TRBJ2-1.

What the time point label conveys for this sample: newly diagnosed GD, antithyroid drugs for less than 3 months. RNA was extracted from PBMCs in TRIzol for both TCR sequencing and RNA sequencing. The diagnosis of Graves' disease was made according to American Thyroid Association guidelines. Patients were recruited from an endocrinology department in Xi'an, China. Each patient gave 7 to 9.5 milliliters of peripheral blood, collected in an EDTA anticoagulant tube. Ficoll Paque Plus density gradient separation was used to isolate PBMCs, and no further T cell sorting was done. An Agilent 2100 Bioanalyzer and agarose gel were used to check RNA quality, and a NanoDrop 2000 was used to measure RNA concentration.

The rearranged chain carries TRBV12-3 or TRBV12-4 and TRBJ2-3, with 7 bases in between that match TRBD2. The sample in question was peripheral blood mononuclear cells (PBMCs), obtained at new diagnosis, from a patient treated with antithyroid drugs. The receptor's source is a female donor with Graves disease. The nucleotides are TGTGCCAGCAGTCCCAAGCGGGGAAGCACAGATACGCAGTATTTT. This yields the protein CASSPKRGSTDTQYF.